Listed here is a single T cell receptor beta chain. Its antigen remains unidentified. In building TCR beta libraries, iRepertoire HTBI primers were used together with Arm-PCR of CDR3 regions. TCRdb passed the multiplex PCR reads through MiXCR, listing each CDR3 protein once. Counted here are about 340,000 distinct CDR3 sequences, 15% to 20% occurring once; the ten biggest clones make up 25% to 35%. This entry is derived from a study of regulatory T cells in long-lasting Graves disease. The sample's time point: persistent/refractory GD, antithyroid drugs over 5 years with positive TRAb. Making the TCR library involved RNA that had been extracted from PBMCs. Graves' disease diagnoses used American Thyroid Association guidelines. Study results and limitations: Persistent Graves' patients possessed reduced TCR diversity relative to recently diagnosed ones. Exclusively peripheral blood, rather than thyroid tissue, was studied.

The clonotype originates from a female donor with Graves disease. Source: peripheral blood mononuclear cells (PBMCs), taken when the disease was refractory, from a patient treated with antithyroid drugs.

The CDR3 protein is CASSAQSGSNYGYTF. CDR3 bases: TGTGCCAGCAGCGCCCAATCCGGCAGCAACTATGGCTACACCTTC. This chain connects TRBV9 to TRBJ1-2; no definite D call. Per the germline V gene, CDR1 is SGDLS and CDR2 is YYNGEE. The V and J ends lost 3 bases and 2 bases respectively, with 14 bases between them. The CDR3 loop spans 15 amino acids.